Ten or more counts support the clone carrying this TCR beta chain. Sequencing ends 3 residues short of the CDR3 end; the germline J gene provides the rest. Sequenced by immunoSEQ multiplex PCR; TCRdb stores in-frame clones only, minus some. The data list tens of thousands of clones, none observed once; more than 10% falls to the top ten. This record belongs to a study of T cell clonality in common variable immunodeficiency. CDR1 KGHSH and CDR2 LQKENI come from the germline V gene. This CDR3 spans 15 amino acids. V was trimmed by 8 bases and J by 8 bases, leaving 21 bases between them. The genes are TRBV18 and TRBJ1-4; D is uncertain. Sequences were obtained from peripheral blood mononuclear cells. This receptor was identified in a person between 18 and 75 years old in good health. CDR3 region: CASVPSYSVGEKLFF. CDR3 DNA (partial): TGTGCCAGCGTCCCCTCGTACTCGGTAGGGGAAAAA. Full variable domain (missing parts from reference TRBV18 and TRBJ1-4): NAGVMQNPRHLVRRRGQEARLRCSPMKGHSHVYWYRQLPEEGLKFMVYLQKENIIDESGMPKERFSAEFPKEGPSILRIQQVVRGDSAAYFCASVPSYSVGEKLFFGSGTQLSVL.